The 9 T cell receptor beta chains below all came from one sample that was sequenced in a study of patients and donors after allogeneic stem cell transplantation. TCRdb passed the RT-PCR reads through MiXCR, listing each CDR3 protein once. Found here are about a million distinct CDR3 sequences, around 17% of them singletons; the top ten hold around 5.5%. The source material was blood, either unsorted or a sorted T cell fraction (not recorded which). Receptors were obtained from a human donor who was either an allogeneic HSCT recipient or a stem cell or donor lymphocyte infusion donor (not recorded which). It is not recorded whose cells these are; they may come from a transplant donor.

The CDR3 nucleotides are TGCGCCAGCAGCGTCGGAGTCAGGGGGACCCACGGGATATCCTATAATTCACCCCTCCACTTT. Its translation is CASSVGVRGTHGISYNSPLHF. V gene TRBV5-1 combines with J gene TRBJ1-6, with TRBD1 identical over 7 bases. With 4 bases clipped from V and 1 base from J, the junction kept 20 bases outside the gene matches. CDR3 length equals 21 residues. The germline V gene encodes CDR1 SGHRS and CDR2 YFSETQ.

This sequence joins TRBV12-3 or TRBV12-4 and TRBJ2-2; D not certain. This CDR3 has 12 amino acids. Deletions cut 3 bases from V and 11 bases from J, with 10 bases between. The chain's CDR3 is CASSLKLGELFF. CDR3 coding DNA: TGTGCCAGCAGTTTGAAACTGGGCGAGCTGTTTTTT.

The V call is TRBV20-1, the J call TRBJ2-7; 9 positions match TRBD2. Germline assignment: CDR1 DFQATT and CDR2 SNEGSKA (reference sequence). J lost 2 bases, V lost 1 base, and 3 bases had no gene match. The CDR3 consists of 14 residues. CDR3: CSARGGGETYEQYF. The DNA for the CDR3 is TGCAGTGCTAGAGGCGGGGGGGAGACCTACGAGCAGTACTTC.

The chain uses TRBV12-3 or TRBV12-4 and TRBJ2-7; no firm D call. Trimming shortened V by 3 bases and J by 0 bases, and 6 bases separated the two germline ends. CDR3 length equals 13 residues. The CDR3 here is CASSFSASYEQYF. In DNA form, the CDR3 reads TGTGCCAGCAGTTTCTCGGCCTCCTACGAGCAGTACTTC.

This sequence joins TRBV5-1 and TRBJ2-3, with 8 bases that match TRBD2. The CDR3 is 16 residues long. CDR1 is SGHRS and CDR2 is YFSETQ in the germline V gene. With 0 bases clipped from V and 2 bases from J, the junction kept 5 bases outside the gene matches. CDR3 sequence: CASSLEAGAFTDTQYF. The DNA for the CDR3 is TGCGCCAGCAGCTTGGAAGCGGGAGCTTTCACAGATACGCAGTATTTT. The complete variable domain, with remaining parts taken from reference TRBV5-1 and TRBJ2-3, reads KAGVTQTPRYLIKTRGQQVTLSCSPISGHRSVSWYQQTPGQGLQFLFEYFSETQRNKGNFPGRFSGRQFSNSRSEMNVSTLELGDSALYLCASSLEAGAFTDTQYFGPGTRLTVL.

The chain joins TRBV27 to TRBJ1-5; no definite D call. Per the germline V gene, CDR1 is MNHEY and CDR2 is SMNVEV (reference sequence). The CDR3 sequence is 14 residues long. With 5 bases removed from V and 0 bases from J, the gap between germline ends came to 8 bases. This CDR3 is CASSPLRSNQPQHF. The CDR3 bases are TGTGCCAGCAGTCCCCTCCGTAGCAATCAGCCCCAGCATTTT.

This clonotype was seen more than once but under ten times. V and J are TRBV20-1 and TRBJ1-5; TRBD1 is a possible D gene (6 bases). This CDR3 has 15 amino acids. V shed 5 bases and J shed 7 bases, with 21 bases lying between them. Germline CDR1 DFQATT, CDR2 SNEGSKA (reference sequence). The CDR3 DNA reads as TGCAGTGCTCTGAGAGTGGGGGGCGCAGGGCAGCCCCAGCATTTT. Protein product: CSALRVGGAGQPQHF.

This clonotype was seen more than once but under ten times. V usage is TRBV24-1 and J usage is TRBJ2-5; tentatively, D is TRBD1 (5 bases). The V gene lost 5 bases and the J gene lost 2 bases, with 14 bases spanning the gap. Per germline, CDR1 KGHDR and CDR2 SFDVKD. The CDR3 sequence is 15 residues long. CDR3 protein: CATSAAAGRQETQYF. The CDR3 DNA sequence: TGTGCCACCAGTGCGGCGGCAGGGCGACAAGAGACCCAGTACTTC.

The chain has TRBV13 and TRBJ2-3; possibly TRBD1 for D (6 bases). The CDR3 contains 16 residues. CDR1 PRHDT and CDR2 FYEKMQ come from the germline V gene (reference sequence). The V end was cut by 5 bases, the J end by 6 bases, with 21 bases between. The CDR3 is CASSPSLGANVDTQYF. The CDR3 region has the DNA TGTGCCAGCAGCCCTTCTTTGGGGGCAAACGTGGATACGCAGTATTTT.